The 23 T cell receptor beta chains in this list originate from one sample, sequenced in a study of PD-1 blockade in classical Hodgkin lymphoma. Documented time point: newly diagnosed, previously untreated cHL patient sample. Thawed PBMCs were the source of CD4+ T cells, purified by magnetic negative selection. Method: immunoSEQ multiplex PCR; TCRdb's copy keeps in-frame clones and lacks some. The table records about 34,000 clones, 85% to 90% of them present only once. Sequenced material: CD4+ T cells from blood. Receptors were obtained from a human donor with classical Hodgkin lymphoma.

The V gene is TRBV9, the J gene TRBJ2-1; D ambiguous. Germline values: CDR1 SGDLS, CDR2 YYNGEE. The CDR3 length is 15 residues. Between the trimmed V and J ends, which lost 5 bases and 9 bases, there was a span of 21 bases. CDR3 DNA: TGTGCCAGCAGAAATGAAAGGCTGTCGGTGGGTGAGCAGTTCTTC. It translates to CASRNERLSVGEQFF.

This chain uses TRBV28 with TRBJ1-2, with 12 bases fitting TRBD1. Losses at the gene ends were 8 bases for V and 4 bases for J; bases not matched to a gene: 5. The CDR3 contains 14 residues. Germline V gene data show CDR1 as MDHEN and CDR2 as SYDVKM. For the CDR3, the DNA is TGTGCCAGCGGGGACAGGGGGCTTACCTATGGCTACACCTTC. Its protein product is CASGDRGLTYGYTF.

The chain uses TRBV7-9 and TRBJ1-3, with TRBD1 as a possible D gene (5 bases). Trimming removed 2 bases at V and 0 bases at J, with 11 bases between. CDR1 is SEHNR and CDR2 is FQNEAQ in the germline V gene (reference sequence). CDR3 length: 16 residues. The CDR3 region has the DNA TGTGCCAGCAGCTTACTAGGGGTGAGCTCTGGAAACACCATATATTTT. Residues: CASSLLGVSSGNTIYF.

This sequence joins TRBV30 and TRBJ1-4; D not resolved. There are 14 residues in the CDR3. The V end lost 3 bases, the J end lost 7 bases, and 15 bases lay between the germline ends. Per the germline V gene, CDR1 is GTSNPN and CDR2 is SVGIG (reference sequence). In DNA form, the CDR3 reads TGTGCCTGGAGAAAGGAACTCAGGAGTGAAAAACTGTTTTTT. Translation: CAWRKELRSEKLFF.

The chain links TRBV9 to TRBJ2-1; D may be TRBD2 (6 bases). The germline V gene encodes CDR1 SGDLS and CDR2 YYNGEE. The ends were cut back, 2 bases at V and 2 bases at J, with 11 bases in the middle. The CDR3 runs 15 residues. This chain's CDR3 is CASSVGGLTYNEQFF. CDR3 coding DNA: TGTGCCAGCAGCGTGGGGGGTCTCACCTACAATGAGCAGTTCTTC.

The gene calls are TRBV5-1 and TRBJ2-3; possible D gene TRBD2, 5 bases. The V end was cut by 0 bases, the J end by 2 bases, with 7 bases between. The CDR3 has 14 amino acids. Germline-derived CDR1 and CDR2 are SGHRS and YFSETQ. CDR3 sequence (DNA): TGCGCCAGCAGCTTGGGAGGGTCCACAGATACGCAGTATTTT. It specifies CASSLGGSTDTQYF.

This sequence joins TRBV4-3 and TRBJ1-4, with TRBD1 matching over 10 bases. The CDR3 runs 14 residues. V was clipped by 4 bases and J by 8 bases; unmatched bases: 4. Germline-derived CDR1 and CDR2 are LGHNA and YSLEER. CDR3 DNA: TGCGCCAGCAGCCCGGAGACAGGGGGCGAAAAACTGTTTTTT. Translating gives CASSPETGGEKLFF.

The chain carries TRBV5-6 and TRBJ1-1, with D maybe TRBD1 (5 bases). The CDR3 is made up of 15 amino acids. V lost 0 bases and J 1 base, leaving 10 bases between the germline ends. The germline V gene encodes CDR1 SGHDT and CDR2 YYEEEE. The CDR3 sequence is CASSLGGVGNTEAFF. The CDR3 nucleotides read TGTGCCAGCAGCTTGGGAGGGGTAGGGAACACTGAAGCTTTCTTT.

This chain uses TRBV13 with TRBJ2-7, with 10 positions matching TRBD1. Trimming at V came to 6 bases and at J to 4 bases, leaving 6 bases not matched to a gene. From germline, CDR1 is PRHDT and CDR2 FYEKMQ (reference sequence). CDR3 size: 14 residues. The CDR3, as DNA: TGTGCCAGCAGGCAGTGGGGACAGGGGTACGAGCAGTACTTC. Its translation is CASRQWGQGYEQYF.

This chain connects TRBV29-1 to TRBJ2-3; tentatively, D is TRBD2 (5 bases). The V end lost 4 bases, the J end lost 3 bases, and 8 bases lay between the germline ends. The CDR3 runs 12 residues. Germline V gives CDR1 SQVTM, CDR2 ANQGSEA. In DNA, the CDR3 is TGCAGCGTTGGGACTGCGACAGATACGCAGTATTTT. It encodes CSVGTATDTQYF.

The V call is TRBV27, the J call TRBJ2-7; 12 nucleotides line up with TRBD2. CDR1 and CDR2 (germline): MNHEY, SMNVEV (reference sequence). V lost 6 bases and J lost 2; bases outside the gene matches: 2. This CDR3 is built from 14 residues. The CDR3 DNA sequence: TGTGCCAGCAGGAGACTAGCGGGAGCCTACGAGCAGTACTTC. This sequence encodes CASRRLAGAYEQYF.

This sequence joins TRBV7-2 and TRBJ1-2; 9 nucleotides line up with TRBD1. The CDR3 contains 15 residues. The germline gives CDR1 SGHTA, CDR2 FQGNSA. V shed 9 bases and J 5 bases; nucleotides not matched to a gene: 13. CDR3 amino acids: CASNGGQGNIYGYTF. The CDR3 coding sequence is TGTGCCAGTAACGGGGGACAGGGAAATATTTATGGCTACACCTTC.

The CDR3 reads CAWSDGGSGANVLTF. DNA for the CDR3: TGTGCCTGGAGTGACGGAGGTTCCGGGGCCAACGTCCTGACTTTC. The V gene is TRBV30, the J gene TRBJ2-6, with D perhaps TRBD2 (5 bases). With 1 base removed from V and 4 bases from J, the gap between germline ends came to 11 bases. Germline V gives CDR1 GTSNPN, CDR2 SVGIG (reference sequence). This CDR3 is built from 15 residues.

J is TRBJ2-5 and V is TRBV4-2, with 16 bases fitting TRBD2. The junction had 11 bases not matched to a gene; V was cut back by 5 bases and J by 5 bases. This CDR3 is built from 18 residues. Germline CDR1 LGHNA, CDR2 YNFKEQ. CDR3 coding DNA: TGTGCCAGCAGCTCGGGACTAGCGGGGGGGCCGTCTAAGGAGACCCAGTACTTC. It specifies CASSSGLAGGPSKETQYF.

This chain connects TRBV13 to TRBJ2-2, with unresolved D. Germline CDR1 reads PRHDT; CDR2 reads FYEKMQ (reference sequence). CDR3 length equals 13 residues. Trimming pared 1 base from V and 4 bases from J, leaving 4 bases between. The chain's CDR3 is CASSLVGTGELFF. The CDR3 coding sequence is TGTGCCAGCAGCTTAGTGGGCACCGGGGAGCTGTTTTTT.

The V and J genes are TRBV7-2 and TRBJ1-2, with D possibly TRBD1 on 6 matching bases. Germline CDR1 SGHTA, CDR2 FQGNSA. The V gene lost 5 bases and the J gene lost 1 base, with 14 bases spanning the gap. The CDR3 is made up of 15 amino acids. CDR3 sequence (DNA): TGTGCCAGCAGCCCAACAGGGCCGAGTAACTATGGCTACACCTTC. Amino acid sequence: CASSPTGPSNYGYTF.

The chain is built from TRBV29-1 and TRBJ2-7; D not resolved. The V gene's germline CDR1 is SQVTM and CDR2 ANQGSEA. Trimming left V 6 bases short and J 2 bases short, with 11 bases between. The length of the CDR3 is 12 residues. CDR3 sequence reads: CSVVGSTYEQYF. The DNA of the CDR3 is TGCAGCGTAGTAGGGTCTACCTACGAGCAGTACTTC.

The chain recombines TRBV5-6 with TRBJ1-2; D gene ambiguous. CDR3 length equals 12 residues. CDR1 and CDR2 from the germline V gene are SGHDT and YYEEEE. V was pared by 0 bases and J by 11 bases, with 11 bases between. CDR3 amino acids: CASSLGQEGYTF. CDR3 nucleotide sequence: TGTGCCAGCAGCTTGGGCCAGGAAGGGTACACCTTC.

The chain joins TRBV18 to TRBJ1-2, with a tentative D call TRBD1 (6 bases). Germline-derived CDR1 and CDR2 are KGHSH and LQKENI. V lost 6 bases and J lost 4, with 15 bases in between. The CDR3 spans 14 residues. As DNA, the CDR3 is TGTGCCAGCTCGGGATCGGACAGTCCCTATGGCTACACCTTC. Translating gives CASSGSDSPYGYTF.

V gene TRBV7-6 combines with J gene TRBJ2-1; 7 nucleotides line up with TRBD2. The V segment lost 2 bases and the J segment 8 bases; nucleotides outside the gene matches: 12. The CDR3 covers 16 residues. Germline V gene data show CDR1 as SGHVS and CDR2 as FNYEAQ. This CDR3 reads CASSLRSSGADDEQFF. For the CDR3, the DNA is TGTGCCAGCAGCTTAAGGTCTAGCGGAGCGGATGATGAGCAGTTCTTC. The entire variable domain, with the rest obtained from reference TRBV7-6 and TRBJ2-1, is as follows: GAGVSQSPRYKVTKRGQDVALRCDPISGHVSLYWYRQALGQGPEFLTYFNYEAQQDKSGLPNDRFSAERPEGSISTLTIQRTEQRDSAMYRCASSLRSSGADDEQFFGPGTRLTVL.

This chain connects TRBV10-2 to TRBJ1-5; no clear D gene. The CDR3 loop spans 14 amino acids. Germline V lookup: CDR1 WSHSY, CDR2 SAAADI. The V and J ends lost 2 bases and 2 bases respectively, with 7 bases between them. The CDR3 region has the DNA TGCGCCAGCAGTGAGGGGTTTGGCAATCAGCCCCAGCATTTT. It codes for CASSEGFGNQPQHF.

This chain uses TRBV5-8 with TRBJ1-1; 7 nucleotides agree with TRBD1. CDR3 length: 16 amino acids. Germline trimming cut 1 base from V and 4 bases from J; bases unmatched to any gene: 10. Germline V gene lookup returns CDR1 SGHTS and CDR2 YDEGEE. CDR3 nucleotides: TGTGCCAGCAGCTTGAGGACAGGTTGGAGTGTCACTGAAGCTTTCTTT. Its protein product is CASSLRTGWSVTEAFF.

V and J are TRBV30 and TRBJ2-3; perhaps TRBD2 as D (5 bases). The CDR3 has 15 amino acids. V lost 3 bases and J 5 bases, leaving 18 bases between the germline ends. Germline CDR1 is GTSNPN and CDR2 is SVGIG (reference sequence). The DNA for the CDR3 is TGTGCCTGGAGCTACGGGCAGCAAGGACTAGATACGCAGTATTTT. Translating it yields CAWSYGQQGLDTQYF.